Shown below are 18 T cell receptor beta chains from a single sample sequenced in a study of cytomegalovirus exposure and HLA in healthy donors. PCR employed 60 Vbeta and 13 Jbeta primers. Assay: immunoSEQ multiplex PCR; the TCRdb copy retains only in-frame clones and omits some. Of roughly 120,000 clones in the sample, over 60% are singletons; the top ten hold approximately 4%. The specimen sequenced was PBMCs. The receptors derive from a man aged 30 to 45 in good health and CMV-seropositive.

The chain carries TRBV2 and TRBJ1-1; the match to TRBD1 covers 12 bases. The CDR3 has 15 residues. The germline gives CDR1 SNHLY, CDR2 FYNNEI. V gave up 7 bases and J gave up 3 bases; unmatched junction bases: 6. The CDR3: CASIRDRGHDTEAFF. CDR3 coding DNA: TGTGCCAGCATCAGGGACAGGGGGCATGACACTGAAGCTTTCTTT.

The rearrangement joins TRBV6-5 to TRBJ1-2; TRBD1 agrees at 7 bases. The germline V gene has CDR1 MNHEY and CDR2 SVGAGI. The V gene end was trimmed by 6 bases and the J gene end by 2 bases; junction bases not matched to a gene: 9. The CDR3 has 15 residues. For the CDR3, the DNA is TGTGCCAGCAGGCAAGGGGGCGTAGGGAACTATGGCTACACCTTC. This codes for CASRQGGVGNYGYTF.

The V call is TRBV19, the J call TRBJ2-1; TRBD1 agrees at 7 bases. V lost 5 bases and J lost 0; bases outside the gene matches: 4. The CDR3 loop spans 15 amino acids. The germline gives CDR1 LNHDA, CDR2 SQIVND (reference sequence). In DNA form, the CDR3 reads TGTGCCAGTAGTCTTGGGACAGTCTCCTACAATGAGCAGTTCTTC. Residues: CASSLGTVSYNEQFF.

The chain joins TRBV29-1 to TRBJ2-5; 12 nucleotides align to TRBD2. The germline gives CDR1 SQVTM, CDR2 ANQGSEA. With V trimmed by 5 bases and J by 3 bases, 7 bases remained unmatched. The CDR3 runs to 15 residues. The CDR3 region has the DNA TGCAGCGTTCATCGACTAGCGGGGGATAAAGAGACCCAGTACTTC. Protein: CSVHRLAGDKETQYF.

The V and J genes are TRBV5-1 and TRBJ2-7; 11 nucleotides match TRBD2. The CDR3 runs to 15 residues. Germline CDR1 SGHRS, CDR2 YFSETQ. Unmatched junction bases numbered 4, after V lost 4 bases and J lost 1 base. The CDR3 reads CASSTTSGASYEQYF. The CDR3 DNA sequence: TGCGCCAGCAGCACGACTAGCGGGGCATCCTACGAGCAGTACTTC. Complete variable domain (other parts from reference TRBV5-1 and TRBJ2-7): KAGVTQTPRYLIKTRGQQVTLSCSPISGHRSVSWYQQTPGQGLQFLFEYFSETQRNKGNFPGRFSGRQFSNSRSEMNVSTLELGDSALYLCASSTTSGASYEQYFGPGTRLTVT.

V gene TRBV5-6 combines with J gene TRBJ2-5; D unresolved. This CDR3 is 14 amino acids long. The V gene lost 0 bases and the J gene lost 5 bases, with 11 bases spanning the gap. The germline gives CDR1 SGHDT, CDR2 YYEEEE. CDR3 DNA: TGTGCCAGCAGCTTGGCTCGGGTTTGGGAGACCCAGTACTTC. Translating gives CASSLARVWETQYF.

This chain links TRBV4-3 with TRBJ1-5; D gene unclear. There are 15 residues in the CDR3. Trimming stripped 3 bases from V and 0 bases from J, with 9 bases between. Germline CDR1 is LGHNA and CDR2 is YSLEER. Here the CDR3 DNA reads TGCGCCAGCAGCCAGTACTCGTATAGCAATCAGCCCCAGCATTTT. Its translation: CASSQYSYSNQPQHF.

The V and J genes are TRBV19 and TRBJ2-3; D not certain. CDR1 and CDR2 from the germline V gene are LNHDA and SQIVND (reference sequence). CDR3 length: 14 residues. Between the trimmed V and J ends, which lost 3 bases and 2 bases, there was a span of 9 bases. CDR3 DNA: TGTGCCAGTAGTATGGGCAGTAACACAGATACGCAGTATTTT. This translates into CASSMGSNTDTQYF.

This clone was recorded a few times. The V and J genes are TRBV30 and TRBJ1-4, with 8 nucleotides matching TRBD1. CDR1 is GTSNPN, CDR2 SVGIG, per germline (reference sequence). The CDR3 loop spans 14 amino acids. Trimming removed 2 bases from V and 6 bases from J; junction bases left unmatched: 5. In DNA, the CDR3 is TGTGCCTGGAGTTTGAGGACAGGGTATGAAAAACTGTTTTTT. Translating it yields CAWSLRTGYEKLFF.

V and J are TRBV28 and TRBJ1-5, with a weak D call TRBD1 (6 bases). The CDR3 consists of 15 residues. Per germline, CDR1 MDHEN and CDR2 SYDVKM. The V gene lost 6 bases and the J gene lost 2 bases, with 14 bases spanning the gap. CDR3 region: CASSPGAHGNQPQHF. Written as DNA, the CDR3 is TGTGCCAGCAGCCCAGGGGCGCATGGCAATCAGCCCCAGCATTTT. Using reference TRBV28 and TRBJ1-5 for the parts outside the CDR3, the full variable domain is DVKVTQSSRYLVKRTGEKVFLECVQDMDHENMFWYRQDPGLGLRLIYFSYDVKMKEKGDIPEGYSVSREKKERFSLILESASTNQTSMYLCASSPGAHGNQPQHFGDGTRLSIL.

This chain links TRBV13 with TRBJ1-1, with 8 nucleotides matching TRBD1. Losses at the gene ends were 9 bases for V and 3 bases for J; bases not matched to a gene: 9. This CDR3 contains 14 residues. In germline, CDR1 is PRHDT, CDR2 FYEKMQ (reference sequence). In DNA, the CDR3 is TGTGCCAGTATACTCCAGGGGGCGGACACTGAAGCTTTCTTT. Its translation is CASILQGADTEAFF.

The gene calls are TRBV30 and TRBJ1-2, with 7 positions matching TRBD1. Germline V gives CDR1 GTSNPN, CDR2 SVGIG (reference sequence). V shed 0 bases and J 2 bases; nucleotides not matched to a gene: 9. The CDR3 runs to 16 residues. For the CDR3, the DNA is TGTGCCTGGAGTGTACAATACAGGGGAGGAAACTATGGCTACACCTTC. Encoded protein: CAWSVQYRGGNYGYTF.

The V call is TRBV18, the J call TRBJ2-1; D is undetermined. CDR3 size: 13 residues. Germline lookup yields CDR1 KGHSH and CDR2 LQKENI. With 2 bases removed from V and 5 bases from J, the gap between germline ends came to 7 bases. The CDR3 region has the DNA TGTGCCAGCTCACCAGGGCCGCACAATGAGCAGTTCTTC. Amino acid sequence: CASSPGPHNEQFF.

This clone has only one observation. A junction boundary mismatches the germline segment, possibly from a read error. V usage is TRBV7-9 and J usage is TRBJ1-1, with D tentatively TRBD1 (5 bases). The CDR3 runs to 13 residues. Germline CDR1 and CDR2: SEHNR and FQNEAQ (reference sequence). This CDR3 is CSSSLGEAGKAFF. The CDR3 bases are TGTTCCAGCAGCTTAGGGGAGGCAGGAAAGGCTTTCTTT.

This clone was picked up one time. This rearrangement joins TRBV7-2 to TRBJ2-6; D may be TRBD1 (6 bases). This CDR3 contains 16 residues. With 6 bases removed from V and 0 bases from J, the gap between germline ends came to 12 bases. Germline V gene data show CDR1 as SGHTA and CDR2 as FQGNSA. The CDR3 region has the DNA TGTGCCAGCAGAGAGGGACATATCTCTGGGGCCAACGTCCTGACTTTC. Protein: CASREGHISGANVLTF.

The V gene is TRBV19, the J gene TRBJ1-4; D not resolved. The ends were cut back, 5 bases at V and 4 bases at J, with 14 bases in the middle. This CDR3 contains 15 residues. Looked up from germline, CDR1 is LNHDA and CDR2 is SQIVND (reference sequence). The CDR3 loop is CASSSDTRFNEKLFF. The CDR3 DNA is TGTGCCAGTAGTTCTGACACACGATTTAATGAAAAACTGTTTTTT.

This chain links TRBV2 with TRBJ2-1; the match to TRBD2 covers 10 bases. CDR1 and CDR2 (germline): SNHLY, FYNNEI. Losses at the gene ends were 7 bases for V and 5 bases for J; bases not matched to a gene: 8. The CDR3 is 15 amino acids. The CDR3 DNA reads as TGTGCCAGCACCCAACTAGCGGGGACCAACAATGAGCAGTTCTTC. It codes for CASTQLAGTNNEQFF.

The chain uses TRBV7-3 and TRBJ2-3; D gene ambiguous. V lost 5 bases and J lost 2, with 11 bases in between. Looked up from germline, CDR1 is SGHTA and CDR2 is FQGTGA. This CDR3 comprises 14 residues. The DNA for the CDR3 is TGTGCCAGCAGCCCGAGTTGGGCCACAGATACGCAGTATTTT. It encodes CASSPSWATDTQYF.